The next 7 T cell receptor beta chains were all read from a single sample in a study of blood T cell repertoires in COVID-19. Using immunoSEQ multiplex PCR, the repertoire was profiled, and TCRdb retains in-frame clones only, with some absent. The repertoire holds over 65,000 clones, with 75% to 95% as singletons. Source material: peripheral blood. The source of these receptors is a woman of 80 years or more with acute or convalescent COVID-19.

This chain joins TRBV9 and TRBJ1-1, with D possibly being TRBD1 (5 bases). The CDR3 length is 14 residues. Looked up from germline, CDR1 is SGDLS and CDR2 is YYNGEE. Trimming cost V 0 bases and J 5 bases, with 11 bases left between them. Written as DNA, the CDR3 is TGTGCCAGCAGCGTAGGCAGGGCGGGAACTGAAGCTTTCTTT. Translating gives CASSVGRAGTEAFF.

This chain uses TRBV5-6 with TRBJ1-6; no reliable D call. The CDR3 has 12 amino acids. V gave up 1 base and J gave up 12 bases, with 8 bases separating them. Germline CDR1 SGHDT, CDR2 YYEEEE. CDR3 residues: CASSLPTRPLHF. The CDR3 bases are TGTGCCAGCAGCTTGCCGACTAGACCCCTCCACTTT.

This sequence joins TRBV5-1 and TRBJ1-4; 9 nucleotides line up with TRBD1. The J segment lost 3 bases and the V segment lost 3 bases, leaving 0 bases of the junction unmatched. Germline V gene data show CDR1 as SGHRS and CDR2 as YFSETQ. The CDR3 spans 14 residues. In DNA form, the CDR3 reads TGCGCCAGCAGCTGGACAGGGGCTAATGAAAAACTGTTTTTT. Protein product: CASSWTGANEKLFF.

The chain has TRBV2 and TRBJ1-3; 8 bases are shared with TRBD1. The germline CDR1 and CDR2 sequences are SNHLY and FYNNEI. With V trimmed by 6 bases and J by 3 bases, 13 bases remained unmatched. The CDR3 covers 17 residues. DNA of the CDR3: TGTGCCAGCAGAAACCTTAGGCAGGGGGCATTTGGAAACACCATATATTTT. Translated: CASRNLRQGAFGNTIYF.

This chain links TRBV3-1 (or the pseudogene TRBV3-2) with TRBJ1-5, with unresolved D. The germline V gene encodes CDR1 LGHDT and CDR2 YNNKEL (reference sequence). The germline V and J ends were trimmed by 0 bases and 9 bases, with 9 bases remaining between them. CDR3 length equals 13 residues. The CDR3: CASSQDSGTPQHF. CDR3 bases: TGTGCCAGCAGCCAAGACTCCGGTACGCCCCAGCATTTT.

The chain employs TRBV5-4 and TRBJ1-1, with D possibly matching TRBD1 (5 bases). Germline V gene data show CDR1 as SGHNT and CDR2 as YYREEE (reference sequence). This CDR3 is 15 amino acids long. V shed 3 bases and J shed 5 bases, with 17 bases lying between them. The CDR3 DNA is TGTGCCAGCAGCTCTCCGACAGAAGGTGGGACTGAAGCTTTCTTT. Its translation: CASSSPTEGGTEAFF.

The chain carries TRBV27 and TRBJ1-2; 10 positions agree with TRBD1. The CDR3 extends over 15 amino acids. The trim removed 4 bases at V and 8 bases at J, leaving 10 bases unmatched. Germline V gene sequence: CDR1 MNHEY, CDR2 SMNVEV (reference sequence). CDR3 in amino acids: CASSWAGQGPRGYTF. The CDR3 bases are TGTGCCAGCAGTTGGGCGGGACAGGGGCCGAGGGGCTACACCTTC.